This TCR beta chain emerged from a study of tumor and adjacent non-tumor tissue in lung cancer. The overall study: Samples averaged roughly 4 million productive TCRbeta reads each.

RNA was extracted from bulk tissue without any cell sorting. CDR1 is LGHNA, CDR2 YNFKEQ, per germline. The CDR3 runs 17 residues. With 4 bases clipped from V and 4 bases from J, the junction kept 7 bases outside the gene matches. Findings and caveats of the study: Compared with tumor, normal lung showed significantly lower TCR diversity. In normal lung, the top 100 clones were significantly more dominant than in tumor.

This clonotype appeared a few times. Its antigen is unknown. TCRbeta libraries were built with three rounds of nested PCR, modified from ARM-PCR. TCRdb reanalysed the multiplex PCR reads using MiXCR and keeps one entry per CDR3 protein. The sample lists around 210,000 distinct CDR3 sequences; 60% to 85% were seen once. The chain uses TRBV4-2 and TRBJ2-2; 12 positions match TRBD2. The source of this sequence is a man aged 60-69 years with non-small cell lung cancer. Sequencing was done on a sample of lung tumor tissue. This CDR3 is CASSPRTSGTTTGELFF. In DNA form, the CDR3 reads TGTGCCAGCAGCCCCAGGACTAGCGGGACAACCACCGGGGAGCTGTTTTTT.